One and the same sample provided the 8 T cell receptor beta chains below, sequenced in a study of cytomegalovirus exposure and HLA in healthy donors. PCR was performed using 60 Vbeta and 13 Jbeta primers. Clones were sequenced by immunoSEQ multiplex PCR, and TCRdb holds only the in-frame ones, with some missing. The table lists about 160,000 clones, 85% of them singletons. The source material was PBMCs. The receptors stem from a boy between 2 and 10 years old in good health and CMV-seronegative.

The table lists this clone with a count of one. This chain links TRBV9 with TRBJ2-7; 10 bases line up with TRBD2. The germline CDR1 and CDR2 sequences are SGDLS and YYNGEE. J gave up 5 bases and V 0 bases, and 8 bases lay outside the gene matches. The CDR3 spans 16 residues. The CDR3 sequence is CASSVDFSGRGDEQYF. DNA for the CDR3: TGTGCCAGCAGCGTAGATTTCAGCGGGAGGGGAGACGAGCAGTACTTC.

This chain links TRBV19 with TRBJ1-2, with 10 bases lining up with TRBD1. V gave up 7 bases and J gave up 4 bases; unmatched junction bases: 3. The germline V gene encodes CDR1 LNHDA and CDR2 SQIVND (reference sequence). The CDR3 covers 13 residues. The CDR3 DNA follows: TGTGCCAGTACCGGGACAGGGGCCTATGGCTACACCTTC. Translation gives CASTGTGAYGYTF.

This chain uses TRBV5-6 with TRBJ2-3, with 10 bases identical to TRBD2. J gave up 0 bases and V 2 bases, and 3 bases lay outside the gene matches. Per the germline V gene, CDR1 is SGHDT and CDR2 is YYEEEE. This CDR3 has 16 residues. Here the CDR3 reads CASSFLAGASTDTQYF. The CDR3 DNA reads TGTGCCAGCAGCTTCCTAGCGGGGGCTAGCACAGATACGCAGTATTTT. Filled out from reference TRBV5-6 and TRBJ2-3, the complete variable domain reads DAGVTQSPTHLIKTRGQQVTLRCSPKSGHDTVSWYQQALGQGPQFIFQYYEEEERQRGNFPDRFSGHQFPNYSSELNVNALLLGDSALYLCASSFLAGASTDTQYFGPGTRLTVL.

This chain joins TRBV28 and TRBJ2-7; D may be TRBD1 (6 bases). V lost 6 bases to trimming and J lost 2 bases, with 17 bases between them. Per germline, CDR1 MDHEN and CDR2 SYDVKM. CDR3 length: 15 amino acids. The CDR3 region is CASSRWTARPYEQYF. The CDR3 DNA follows: TGTGCCAGCAGCAGATGGACAGCTCGCCCCTACGAGCAGTACTTC.

V usage is TRBV28 and J usage is TRBJ1-2; 8 bases match TRBD1. The V and J ends lost 3 bases and 9 bases, in that order; junction bases with no gene match: 18. This CDR3 has 17 residues. The V gene's germline CDR1 is MDHEN and CDR2 SYDVKM. Here the CDR3 DNA reads TGTGCCAGCAGTTTGTTCATCACCGGGACAGGCTTGGAAAGCTACACCTTC. This codes for CASSLFITGTGLESYTF.

The chain's CDR3 is CASSRSGGVSYNEQFF. The CDR3 DNA sequence: TGCGCCAGCAGTCGAAGCGGGGGGGTGTCCTACAATGAGCAGTTCTTC. This sequence joins TRBV5-1 and TRBJ2-1, with 10 nucleotides matching TRBD2. Germline CDR1 and CDR2: SGHRS and YFSETQ. Germline trimming cut 5 bases from V and 1 base from J; bases unmatched to any gene: 6. This CDR3 comprises 16 residues.

The chain recombines TRBV10-3 with TRBJ2-5, with TRBD2 matching 9 bases. The CDR3 contains 15 residues. The J segment lost 3 bases and the V segment lost 0 bases, leaving 2 bases of the junction unmatched. The V gene's germline CDR1 is ENHRY and CDR2 SYGVKD. CDR3 in DNA: TGTGCCATCAGTGAGTCGCGACTAGCGGAAGAGACCCAGTACTTC. This encodes CAISESRLAEETQYF.

The rearrangement joins TRBV12-5 to TRBJ2-2; weak D call: TRBD1 (6 bases). Per the germline V gene, CDR1 is LGHNT and CDR2 is FRNRAP. Trimming stripped 0 bases from V and 1 base from J, with 9 bases between. The length of the CDR3 is 16 residues. CDR3 nucleotide sequence: TGTGCTAGTGGTTTGGTACAGGGCGAGAACACCGGGGAGCTGTTTTTT. Its protein product is CASGLVQGENTGELFF.